This TCR beta chain is from a study of vaccination and CD4 T cells after COVID-19 (dated by TCRdb to between 2021 and 2024). For the study in its entirety: Convalescent patients had a positive SARS-CoV-2 result on nasal swab PCR, and of these patients, nine had mild disease and one had severe disease. In the convalescent cohort there were six males and four females, among whom were two Hispanic individuals, seven Caucasians, two Asians and one multiracial person. Participants received two doses of either the Pfizer-BioNTech BNT162b2 vaccine (n=8) or the Moderna mRNA-1273 vaccine (n=2). Post-COVID blood samples were collected from convalescent patients a median of about 92 days after diagnosis, with a range of roughly 30 to 161 days. The time from the second vaccine dose to post-vaccine blood sampling had a median of roughly 77 days and ranged from about 13 to 250 days. Overlapping spike peptide pools from SARS-CoV-2 and from the common cold coronaviruses HCoV-NL63, HCoV-OC43 and HCoV-229E were used as culture stimuli. In control cultures, a CEFX viral epitope pool was used as positive control, an HIV-1 Nef peptide pool was used as negative control, or no peptide was added. In fewer than 12 COVID-19 convalescent patients and several infection-naive healthy vaccine recipients, researchers compared the spike-specific CD4+ TCR repertoire from before mRNA vaccination with the repertoire from after. Study-wide findings and limitations: In convalescent patients, nearly all vaccine-specific clones (304 of 307) were found to be mono-reactive for SARS-CoV-2 spike rather than cross-reactive with common cold coronaviruses. Relatively few convalescent patients were included in the study, and early timepoints after natural infection were not analyzed. Although the median number of SARS-CoV-2-reactive clonotypes went up from around 20 after infection to some 38 after vaccination, the increase was not significant. In convalescent patients, a median approximately 86% of post-vaccine SARS-CoV-2-reactive clones were detected only after vaccination, suggesting vaccine-specific priming.

The treatment or condition label for this specimen denotes: approximately nine-day PBMC culture with coronavirus spike peptide pools or control peptides (ViraFEST assay). The study used the ViraFEST assay, which expanded antigen-specific T cells with peptide pools and then identified expanded clonotypes by TCR sequencing. The convalescent patients' positive SARS-CoV-2 PCR tests were from March to December 2020, which was before the Alpha, Beta and Delta variants emerged in the United States. Each well held 2.2 million or so PBMCs cultured with around 9 ug/ml peptide pools in IMDM containing around 5% human AB serum and around 10 IU/ml IL-2. Half of the culture medium was replaced with fresh IL-2-containing medium on days 3 and 7. Once the cells had been in culture for less than 12 days, the EasySep CD4+ T cell isolation kit was used to isolate CD4+ T cells by negative selection. PBMCs were separated from whole blood using Ficoll-Paque Plus gradient centrifugation and then either used fresh or cryopreserved at -140C. Each culture condition was generally run in triplicate wells.

For this chain, trimming is 6 bases at the V end and 3 bases at the J end, and the number of junction bases without a gene match is 6. Inclusive of the bounding cysteine and phenylalanine, the CDR3 is 14 residues long. Here the CDR3 DNA is all that survives: 42 bases in frame from base 1. The germline V gene specifies MNHNS as CDR1 and SASEGT as CDR2. This clonotype was detected a few times. Its target antigen remains unknown. Qualities for individual bases were not recorded, and no much larger clone is one base off. The library was built by means of PCR. At the Johns Hopkins FTIC core, DNA from the cultured CD4+ T cells underwent TCR sequencing with the Oncomine TCR Beta short-read assay. The QIAamp micro DNA kit was used to extract genomic DNA from the cultured CD4+ T cells. Oncomine TCR Beta libraries from cultured CD4+ T cells were pooled with unique dual indexes and sequenced on an Illumina iSeq 100. The original methods were these. Non-productive sequences were filtered out, and CDR3s that did not start with C, did not end with F or W, or were shorter than 7 amino acids were discarded. Antigen-specific clonotypes were identified with the MANAFEST web application by comparing peptide-stimulated wells with reference and other culture wells. For a clone to be called positive, the clone needed an FDR below 0.05, an odds ratio above 5, and a productive frequency above 0.1% in at least two of three replicate wells. A clonotype counted as cross-reactive if it showed significant expansion both in the SARS-CoV-2 spike wells and in at least one common cold coronavirus spike condition. CDR3 homology was assessed with Levenshtein distances (stringdist) and unrooted phylogenetic trees (ape) in R version 3.6.1. TCRdb handled the public reads itself, with Q25 trimming in fastp and clone calling in MiXCR, and kept productive beta chains. Entries that share a CDR3 protein sequence are merged under the most common genes and DNA. The V and J calls were determined by TCRdb, not by the authors. The sample table shows about 14,000 distinct CDR3 sequences, and 50% to 65% are seen once. 10% of the sample is taken by the ten largest.

This sequence uses TRBV6-1 and TRBJ2-7; the central 9 bases match TRBD1. This sequence was found in a human donor who had recovered from COVID-19. The source was CD4+ T cells from blood, cultured in vitro, collected before SARS-CoV-2 vaccination. The nucleotides read TGTGCCAGCAGCATACAGGGGGCGCTCTACGAGCAGTACTTC. This encodes CASSIQGALYEQYF.